These 3 T cell receptor beta chains came from one sample sequenced in a study of blood T cell repertoires in COVID-19. Clones were sequenced by immunoSEQ multiplex PCR, and TCRdb holds only the in-frame ones, with some missing. The sample records more than 150,000 clones, approximately 80% being singletons. Material: peripheral blood. These receptors were collected from an elderly woman with acute or convalescent COVID-19.

This sequence joins TRBV11-2 and TRBJ2-7; D is perhaps TRBD1 (6 bases). The V and J ends lost 4 bases and 2 bases respectively, with 12 bases between them. Germline V gene data show CDR1 as SGHAT and CDR2 as FQNNGV. The CDR3 contains 14 residues. CDR3 amino acids: CASSSAQGTYEQYF. DNA of the CDR3: TGTGCCAGCAGCTCCGCCCAGGGGACCTACGAGCAGTACTTC. The full variable domain, with the rest looked up from reference TRBV11-2 and TRBJ2-7, is EAGVAQSPRYKIIEKRQSVAFWCNPISGHATLYWYQQILGQGPKLLIQFQNNGVVDDSQLPKDRFSAERLKGVDSTLKIQPAKLEDSAVYLCASSSAQGTYEQYFGPGTRLTVT.

The rearrangement uses TRBV2 and TRBJ2-1, with 7 nucleotides matching TRBD1. The CDR3 is 13 amino acids. Germline V CDR1 and CDR2: SNHLY, FYNNEI. Germline trimming cut 2 bases from V and 6 bases from J; bases unmatched to any gene: 1. CDR3 amino acids: CASSERGLNEQFF. For the CDR3, the DNA is TGTGCCAGCAGTGAAAGGGGGCTCAATGAGCAGTTCTTC.

This clone has only a few counts. This chain links TRBV9 with TRBJ1-2, with TRBD1 identical over 9 bases. The CDR3 spans 13 residues. The germline V gene has CDR1 SGDLS and CDR2 YYNGEE. Trimming cost V 3 bases and J 7 bases; bases outside gene matches: 4. CDR3: CASSGDRGSGYTF. DNA of the CDR3: TGTGCCAGCAGCGGAGACAGGGGGTCTGGCTACACCTTC.